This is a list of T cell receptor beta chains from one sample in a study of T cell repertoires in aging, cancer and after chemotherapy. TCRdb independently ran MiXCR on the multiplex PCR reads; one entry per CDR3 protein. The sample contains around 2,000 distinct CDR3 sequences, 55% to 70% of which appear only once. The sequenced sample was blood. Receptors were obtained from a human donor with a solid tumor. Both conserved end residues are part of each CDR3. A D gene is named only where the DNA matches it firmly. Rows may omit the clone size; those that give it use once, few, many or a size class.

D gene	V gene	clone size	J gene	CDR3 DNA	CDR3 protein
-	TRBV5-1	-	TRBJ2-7	TGCGCCAGCAGCCCAGCACCGGGGGACGAGCAGTACTTC	CASSPAPGDEQYF
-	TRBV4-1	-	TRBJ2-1	TGCGCCAGCAGCCAAGATAACTTCCCGGATGAGCAGTTCTTC	CASSQDNFPDEQFF
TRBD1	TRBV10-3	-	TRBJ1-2	TGTGCCATCAGTGGTGATTATACAGGGGCCACCTATGGCTACACCTTC	CAISGDYTGATYGYTF
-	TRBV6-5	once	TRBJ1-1	TGTGCCAGCAGTTACAGGACAGTCTCCACTGAAGCTTTCTTT	CASSYRTVSTEAFF
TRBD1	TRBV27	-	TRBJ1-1	TGTGCCAGCAGTTATGTCGCCGGACAGGGGAACACTGAAGCTTTCTTT	CASSYVAGQGNTEAFF
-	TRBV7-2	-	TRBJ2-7	TGTGCCACCGGGCCTTTCAACCCCCCCGTGCAGTACTTC	CATGPFNPPVQYF
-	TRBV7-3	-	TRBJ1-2	TGCGCCAGCAGCCAAGGGACTAACTATGGCTACACCTTC	CASSQGTNYGYTF
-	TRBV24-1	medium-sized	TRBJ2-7	TGTGCCACCAGTGATGGGGACGAGCAGTACTTC	CATSDGDEQYF
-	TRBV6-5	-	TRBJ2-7	TGTGCCAGCAGTTACGGAATAACATACAATGAGCAGTACTTC	CASSYGITYNEQYF
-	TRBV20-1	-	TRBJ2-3	TGCAGTGCTAGGGACCGACTTACAGATACGCAGTATTTT	CSARDRLTDTQYF
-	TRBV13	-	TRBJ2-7	TGTGCCAGCAGAGTCGGACAGCTCTCCTACGAGCAGTACTTC	CASRVGQLSYEQYF
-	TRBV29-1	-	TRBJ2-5	TGCAGCGTTGAACGGCCAGGGGGGAACCAAGAGACCCAGTACTTC	CSVERPGGNQETQYF
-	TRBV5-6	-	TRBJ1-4	TGTGCCAGCAGCTTAAGGGGGACCATAGATGAAAAACTGTTTTTT	CASSLRGTIDEKLFF
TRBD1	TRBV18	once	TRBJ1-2	TGTGCCAGCTCACCACGCAGACAGGGGGCAACTGACGGCTACACCTTC	CASSPRRQGATDGYTF
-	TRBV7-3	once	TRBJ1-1	TGTGCCAGCAGCTTGACTTCGGGAGGGATGAACACTGAAGCTTTCTTT	CASSLTSGGMNTEAFF
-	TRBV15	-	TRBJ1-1	TGTGCCACCAGCAGCCCCCGGGGGGCCGAATTGCTTATGAACACTGAAGCTTTCTTT	CATSSPRGAELLMNTEAFF
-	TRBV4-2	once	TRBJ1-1	TGTGCCAGCAGTTACCAGGGCCTCGGGGCTTTCTTT	CASSYQGLGAFF
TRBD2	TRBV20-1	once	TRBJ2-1	TGCAGTGCTAGAGCTAGCGGGAGTAGTGTAGATGAGCAGTTCTTC	CSARASGSSVDEQFF
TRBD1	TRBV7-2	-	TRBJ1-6	TGTGCCAGCAGCTCGACCCCCGGGACAGGGGATGGGTCACCCCTCCACTTT	CASSSTPGTGDGSPLHF
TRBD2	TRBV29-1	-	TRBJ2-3	TGCAGCGTTGATGGGTGGAATCCCGGGGGGGTGGATACGCAGTATTTT	CSVDGWNPGGVDTQYF
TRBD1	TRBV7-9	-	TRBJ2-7	TGTGCCAGCAGCTCTAGGACAGGGCCCTACGAGCAGTACTTC	CASSSRTGPYEQYF
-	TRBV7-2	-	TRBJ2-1	TGTGCCAGCAGCTCACCAATTAGCGGTAGGTACAATGAGCAGTTCTTC	CASSSPISGRYNEQFF
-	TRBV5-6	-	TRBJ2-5	TGTGCCAGCAGCGTACTACCCCCTGGTGAGACCCAGTACTTC	CASSVLPPGETQYF
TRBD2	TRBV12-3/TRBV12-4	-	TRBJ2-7	TGTGCCAGCAGTTCCTTGGGGCGGGAGTGGGCGGACGAGCAGTACTTC	CASSSLGREWADEQYF
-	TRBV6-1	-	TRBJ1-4	TGTGCCAGCAGCCTTCGACAGACTAATGAAAAACTGTTTTTT	CASSLRQTNEKLFF
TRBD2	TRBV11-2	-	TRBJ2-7	TGTGCCAGCAGCTCGAAGAGGGGACTAGAGATCTTC	CASSSKRGLEIF
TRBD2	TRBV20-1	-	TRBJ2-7	TGCAGTGCAGTAGCGGGGGCCTACGAGCAGTACTTC	CSAVAGAYEQYF
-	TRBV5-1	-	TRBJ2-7	TGCGCCAGCAGGTATGGGGGGGCGGGAGCGTACTCCTACGAGCAGTACTTC	CASRYGGAGAYSYEQYF
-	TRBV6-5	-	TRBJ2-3	TGTGCCAGCAGTGACACCGGGACAATTTTGACAGATACGCAGTATTTT	CASSDTGTILTDTQYF
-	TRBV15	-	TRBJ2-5	TGTGCCACTCGAGGCAACCAAGAGATCCAGTACTTC	CATRGNQEIQYF
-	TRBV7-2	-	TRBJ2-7	TGTGCCAGCAGCTTAGGTAGAAGCTCCTACGAGCAGTACTTC	CASSLGRSSYEQYF
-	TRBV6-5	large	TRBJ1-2	TGTGCCAGCAGTTACTCGCTCTGGGACAACTACACCTTC	CASSYSLWDNYTF
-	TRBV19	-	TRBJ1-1	TGTGCCAGTAGTAAGGGAGGGTCAGCAGGAGCTTTCTTT	CASSKGGSAGAFF
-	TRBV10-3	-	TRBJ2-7	TGTGCCATTAATGAAGGATCCTCCTACGAGCAGTACTTC	CAINEGSSYEQYF
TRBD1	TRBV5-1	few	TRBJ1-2	TGTGCCAGCAGCCGGACGACAGGGGATCTGGGCTACACCTTC	CASSRTTGDLGYTF
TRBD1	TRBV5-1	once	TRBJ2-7	TGCGCCAGCAGCTTGGTGGGACAGGGGGCCTACGAGCAGTACTTC	CASSLVGQGAYEQYF
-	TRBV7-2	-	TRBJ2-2	TGTGCCAGCAGCTTTGGGCTCGCGAACACCGGGGAGCTGTTTTTT	CASSFGLANTGELFF
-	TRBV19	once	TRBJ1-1	TGTGCCAGTAGTATTACGGGTTCCATGAACACTGAAGCTTTCTTT	CASSITGSMNTEAFF
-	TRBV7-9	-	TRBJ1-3	TGCGCCAGCAGCCAAGAGAAGGGAGCAGGAAACACCATATATTTT	CASSQEKGAGNTIYF
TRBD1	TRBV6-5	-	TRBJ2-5	TGTGCCAGCCATGGGGCCAGGGGGCTCAGGGAGACCCAGTACTTC	CASHGARGLRETQYF
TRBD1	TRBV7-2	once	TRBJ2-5	TGTGCCAGCAGGGGATGGGACAGCCAAGAGACCCAGTACTTC	CASRGWDSQETQYF